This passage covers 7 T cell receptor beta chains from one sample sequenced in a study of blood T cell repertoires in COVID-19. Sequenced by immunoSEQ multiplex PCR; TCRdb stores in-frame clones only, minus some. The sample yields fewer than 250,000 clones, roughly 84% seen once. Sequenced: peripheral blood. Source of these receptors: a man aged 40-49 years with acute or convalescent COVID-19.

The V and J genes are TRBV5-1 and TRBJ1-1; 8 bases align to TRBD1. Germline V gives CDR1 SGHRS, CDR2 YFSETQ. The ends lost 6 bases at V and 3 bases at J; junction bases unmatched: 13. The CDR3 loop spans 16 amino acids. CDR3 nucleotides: TGCGCCAGCACCCATGGGTCAGGGGGCAGCTACACTGAAGCTTTCTTT. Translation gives CASTHGSGGSYTEAFF.

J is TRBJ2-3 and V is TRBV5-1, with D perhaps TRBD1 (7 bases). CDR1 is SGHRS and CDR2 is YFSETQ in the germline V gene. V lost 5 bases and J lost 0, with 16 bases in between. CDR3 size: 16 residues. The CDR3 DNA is TGCGCCAGCAGTTCCCAGGCAGGGGGGAGCACAGATACGCAGTATTTT. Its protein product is CASSSQAGGSTDTQYF.

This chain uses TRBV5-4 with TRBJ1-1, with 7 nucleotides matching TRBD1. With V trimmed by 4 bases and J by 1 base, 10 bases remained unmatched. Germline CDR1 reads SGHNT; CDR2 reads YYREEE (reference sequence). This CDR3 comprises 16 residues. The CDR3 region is CASSPPTGTKNTEAFF. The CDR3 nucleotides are TGTGCCAGCAGCCCACCGACAGGGACCAAGAACACTGAAGCTTTCTTT. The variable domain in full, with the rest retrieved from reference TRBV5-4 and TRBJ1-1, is ETGVTQSPTHLIKTRGQQVTLRCSSQSGHNTVSWYQQALGQGPQFIFQYYREEENGRGNFPPRFSGLQFPNYSSELNVNALELDDSALYLCASSPPTGTKNTEAFFGQGTRLTVV.

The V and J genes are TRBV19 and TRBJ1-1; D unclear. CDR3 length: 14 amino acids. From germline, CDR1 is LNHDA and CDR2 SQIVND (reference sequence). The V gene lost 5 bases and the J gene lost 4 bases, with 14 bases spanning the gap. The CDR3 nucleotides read TGTGCCAGTAGTTTTAATGGAGGTGGCACTGAAGCTTTCTTT. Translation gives CASSFNGGGTEAFF.

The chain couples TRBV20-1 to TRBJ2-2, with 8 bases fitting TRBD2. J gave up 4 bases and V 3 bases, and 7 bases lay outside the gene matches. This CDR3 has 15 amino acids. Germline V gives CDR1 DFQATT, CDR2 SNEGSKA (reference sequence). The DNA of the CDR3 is TGCAGTGCTAGTTCCGGACTAGCTGGCACCGGGGAGCTGTTTTTT. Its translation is CSASSGLAGTGELFF.

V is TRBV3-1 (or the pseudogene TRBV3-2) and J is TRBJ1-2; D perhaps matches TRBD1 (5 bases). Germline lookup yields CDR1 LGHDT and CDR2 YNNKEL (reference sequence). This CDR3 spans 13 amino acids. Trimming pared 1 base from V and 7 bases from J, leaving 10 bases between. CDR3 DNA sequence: TGTGCCAGCAGCCAAGCAGGGTCGATTGGCTACACCTTC. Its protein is CASSQAGSIGYTF.

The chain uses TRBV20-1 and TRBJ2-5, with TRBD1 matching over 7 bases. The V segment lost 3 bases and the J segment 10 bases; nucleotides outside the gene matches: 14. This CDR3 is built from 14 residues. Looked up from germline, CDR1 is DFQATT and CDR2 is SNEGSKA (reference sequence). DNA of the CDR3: TGCAGTGCTAGTTCCGGCAGGGGGAATTGGGACCAGTACTTC. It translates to CSASSGRGNWDQYF.